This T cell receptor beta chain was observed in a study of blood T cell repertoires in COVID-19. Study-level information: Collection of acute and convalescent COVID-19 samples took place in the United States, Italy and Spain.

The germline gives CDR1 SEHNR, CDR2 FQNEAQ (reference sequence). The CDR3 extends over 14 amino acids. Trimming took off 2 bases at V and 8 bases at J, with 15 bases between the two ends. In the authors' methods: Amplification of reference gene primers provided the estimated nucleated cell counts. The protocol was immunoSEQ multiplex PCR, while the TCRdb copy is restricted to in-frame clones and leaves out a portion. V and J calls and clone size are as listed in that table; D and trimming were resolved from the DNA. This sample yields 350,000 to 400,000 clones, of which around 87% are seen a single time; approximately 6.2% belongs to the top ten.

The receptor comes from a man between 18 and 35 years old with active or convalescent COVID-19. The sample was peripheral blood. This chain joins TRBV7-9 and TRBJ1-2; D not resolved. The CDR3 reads CASSLTPDEVGYTF. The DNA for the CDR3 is TGTGCCAGCAGCTTAACACCCGATGAAGTCGGCTACACCTTC.